The sequence of this T cell receptor (beta chain) was determined in a study of glioma-infiltrating T cells after dendritic cell vaccination. In the study overall: Between the early 2000s and the early 2010s, patients got autologous tumor lysate-pulsed dendritic cell vaccines. Autologous tumor lysate was loaded overnight onto monocyte-derived dendritic cells grown approximately seven days with IL-4 and GM-CSF. Findings and caveats of the study: Only a small number of patients had complete blood and tumor samples.

As concerns this clone: The antigen is unknown.

The time point here: after dendritic cell vaccination, including at tumor progression/relapse. The CDR3 is 16 residues long. The PCR used 60 V beta and 13 J beta primers. The table came from immunoSEQ multiplex PCR; TCRdb's copy has only in-frame clones and leaves some out. This table holds 98,000 or so clones, 80% found once. The clonotype originates from a human donor with glioblastoma. The source material was blood, sampled after dendritic cell vaccination. The rearrangement joins TRBV21-1 to TRBJ1-2; the table calls TRBD1, which could not be checked here. TRBV21-1 represents a pseudogene. The CDR3 DNA reads as TGTGCCAGCAGCAAAAGACAGGGAGCCTCAAACTATGGCTACACCTTC. Translating gives CASSKRQGASNYGYTF.